This is a list of T cell receptor beta chains from one sample in a study of relationships among human T cell subsets. MiXCR, run by TCRdb on the multiplex PCR reads, gives a single entry per CDR3 protein. The sample holds some 5,400 distinct CDR3 sequences, roughly 69% seen once. The sequenced sample consisted of CD8+ T cells sorted from blood. These receptor sequences come from a man aged 35-49 years in good health. CDR3s include the opening cysteine and the closing phenylalanine or tryptophan. Each record gives: J gene, V gene, clone size, D gene, CDR3 protein, CDR3 DNA. D genes are given only for firm matches. A clone size is listed for some rows: how often the clone was seen (once, few, many), or a class if it is expanded.

TRBJ2-7 | TRBV28 | - | TRBD1 | CASSLQGAFYEQYF | TGTGCCAGCAGCCTACAGGGGGCATTCTACGAGCAGTACTTC
TRBJ2-7 | TRBV9 | - | TRBD2 | CASSPSLAGPSDEQYF | TGTGCCAGCAGCCCCAGCCTAGCGGGTCCCTCGGACGAGCAGTACTTC
TRBJ1-1 | TRBV4-1 | - | - | CASSSTGYQNTEAFF | TGCGCCAGCAGCTCAACAGGGTACCAGAACACTGAAGCTTTCTTT
TRBJ2-7 | TRBV20-1 | - | - | CSARGPSSYEQYF | TGCAGTGCTAGGGGGCCTAGCTCCTACGAGCAGTACTTC
TRBJ1-1 | TRBV11-2 | - | TRBD1 | CASSYSTGLNTEAFF | TGTGCCAGCAGCTACTCGACAGGGTTGAACACTGAAGCTTTCTTT
TRBJ1-1 | TRBV10-3 | - | - | CAISESTGGHVTEAFF | TGTGCCATCAGTGAGTCGACGGGCGGACATGTCACTGAAGCTTTCTTT
TRBJ1-5 | TRBV2 | - | TRBD1 | CASSKTGGFGNQPQHF | TGTGCCAGCAGTAAGACAGGGGGCTTCGGAAATCAGCCCCAGCATTTT
TRBJ2-7 | TRBV7-9 | - | - | CASSLADEQYF | TGTGCCAGCAGCTTAGCAGACGAGCAGTACTTC
TRBJ1-4 | TRBV19 | - | - | CASTSYGDGATNEKLFF | TGTGCCAGTACTTCATATGGGGACGGAGCAACTAATGAAAAACTGTTTTTT
TRBJ2-1 | TRBV29-1 | - | TRBD2 | CSVPGLAGGGPYNEQFF | TGCAGCGTCCCGGGACTAGCGGGAGGAGGACCCTACAATGAGCAGTTCTTC
TRBJ2-1 | TRBV19 | few | - | CASSLERRSYNEQFF | TGTGCCAGTAGTCTAGAACGACGCTCCTACAATGAGCAGTTCTTC
TRBJ2-1 | TRBV28 | - | TRBD2 | CASSLKAGDGWNEQFF | TGTGCCAGCAGTTTAAAAGCGGGAGACGGGTGGAATGAGCAGTTCTTC
TRBJ1-6 | TRBV11-2 | - | - | CASSLAGLPLNSPLHF | TGTGCCAGCAGCTTAGCTGGGCTACCACTCAATTCACCCCTCCACTTT
TRBJ2-1 | TRBV12-3/TRBV12-4 | - | - | CASSLYKYNEQFF | TGTGCCAGCAGTCTTTACAAGTACAATGAGCAGTTCTTC
TRBJ2-1 | TRBV28 | - | - | CASSPLYFETRGVNEQFF | TGTGCCAGCAGTCCCCTTTACTTCGAAACCAGGGGTGTCAATGAGCAGTTCTTC
TRBJ2-1 | TRBV29-1 | - | TRBD2 | CSAGIYYSGSEQFF | TGCAGCGCGGGAATATATTATAGCGGGAGTGAGCAGTTCTTC
TRBJ2-2 | TRBV24-1 | - | - | CATGEDSGTGELFF | TGTGCCACCGGGGAGGATTCTGGGACCGGGGAGCTGTTTTTT
TRBJ2-1 | TRBV3-1 | - | - | CASSLQEALFF | TGTGCCAGCAGCCTTCAAGAAGCCCTGTTCTTC
TRBJ1-1 | TRBV20-1 | few | - | CSVEGQSAGTEAFF | TGCAGCGTAGAAGGACAGTCCGCGGGCACTGAAGCTTTCTTT
TRBJ2-1 | TRBV9 | - | - | CASSVDGRMDEQFF | TGTGCCAGCAGCGTAGACGGGAGAATGGATGAGCAGTTCTTC
TRBJ2-4 | TRBV28 | - | - | CASSSRTANIQYF | TGTGCCAGCAGTTCGAGGACGGCAAACATTCAGTACTTC
TRBJ1-3 | TRBV27 | once | - | CASTYRLYRARTTIYF | TGTGCCAGCACTTACAGACTCTACAGGGCGCGGACCACCATATATTTT
TRBJ2-7 | TRBV29-1 | - | TRBD1 | CSVRGRESSYEQYF | TGCAGCGTGAGGGGGCGCGAATCGTCCTACGAGCAGTACTTC
TRBJ1-1 | TRBV10-2 | - | - | CASSESAGRGEAFF | TGCGCCAGCAGTGAGTCGGCAGGGAGAGGTGAAGCTTTCTTT
TRBJ1-2 | TRBV19 | - | - | CASTYGGVGGYTF | TGTGCCAGTACCTACGGAGGGGTTGGCGGCTACACCTTC
TRBJ1-5 | TRBV20-1 | - | TRBD1 | CSAQDRDEGNQPQHF | TGCAGTGCCCAGGACAGGGACGAGGGCAATCAGCCCCAGCATTTT
TRBJ2-5 | TRBV27 | - | - | CASSLRQAQETQYF | TGTGCCAGCAGTCTTCGACAGGCCCAAGAGACCCAGTACTTC
TRBJ2-7 | TRBV11-2 | - | - | CASSLISSGTYEQYF | TGTGCCAGCAGCTTAATATCCTCGGGAACCTACGAGCAGTACTTC
TRBJ1-1 | TRBV10-3 | medium-sized | - | CAISDRWNTEAFF | TGTGCCATCAGTGACAGGTGGAACACTGAAGCTTTCTTT
TRBJ2-5 | TRBV10-3 | - | TRBD1 | CAISEAQGFGETQYF | TGTGCCATCAGTGAGGCACAGGGGTTCGGAGAGACCCAGTACTTC
TRBJ2-5 | TRBV7-9 | - | - | CASSLATSGRETQYF | TGTGCCAGCAGCTTAGCCACCAGCGGAAGGGAGACCCAGTACTTC
TRBJ2-7 | TRBV28 | - | - | CASSLAHMGRSSYEQYF | TGTGCCAGCAGTTTAGCGCACATGGGCAGGAGCTCCTACGAGCAGTACTTC
TRBJ2-1 | TRBV27 | few | TRBD2 | CASSFGAGGGNEQFF | TGTGCCAGCAGTTTCGGAGCGGGAGGAGGAAATGAGCAGTTCTTC
TRBJ2-2 | TRBV29-1 | - | - | CSALRGTGELFF | TGCAGCGCACTGAGGGGCACCGGGGAGCTGTTTTTT
TRBJ2-7 | TRBV29-1 | - | - | CSVLVSPYEQYF | TGCAGCGTTCTGGTCAGCCCCTACGAGCAGTACTTC
TRBJ2-1 | TRBV28 | - | TRBD1 | CASGLARGPWDEQFF | TGTGCCAGCGGTTTGGCCAGGGGGCCTTGGGATGAGCAGTTCTTC
TRBJ1-1 | TRBV5-6 | - | TRBD1 | CASSLVRDRVTEAFF | TGTGCCAGCAGCTTGGTAAGAGACAGGGTCACTGAAGCTTTCTTT
TRBJ2-2 | TRBV11-2 | - | TRBD2 | CASSLAGDTGELFF | TGTGCCAGCAGCTTGGCGGGAGATACCGGGGAGCTGTTTTTT
TRBJ2-1 | TRBV12-3/TRBV12-4 | - | TRBD2 | CASSSPSGSLCNEQFF | TGTGCCAGCAGTTCCCCTAGCGGGAGCTTGTGCAATGAGCAGTTCTTC
TRBJ2-1 | TRBV19 | - | - | CASSILANEQFF | TGTGCCAGTAGTATACTGGCAAATGAGCAGTTCTTC
TRBJ2-3 | TRBV7-9 | - | - | CASSLEGYTDTQYF | TGTGCCAGCAGCTTAGAAGGCTACACAGATACGCAGTATTTT
TRBJ1-5 | TRBV5-1 | - | TRBD1 | CASSPGQGQDPQHF | TGCGCCAGCAGCCCCGGACAGGGACAAGACCCCCAGCATTTT
TRBJ2-7 | TRBV5-1 | - | TRBD1 | CASSEGQSQYEQYF | TGCGCCAGCAGCGAGGGACAGTCTCAGTACGAGCAGTACTTC
TRBJ2-3 | TRBV12-3/TRBV12-4 | few | TRBD2 | CASRKFLAGTSDTQYF | TGTGCCAGCAGAAAATTCCTAGCGGGGACTTCAGATACGCAGTATTTT
TRBJ2-1 | TRBV20-1 | - | - | CSAKIVLRGNEQFF | TGCAGTGCAAAGATAGTGCTGCGAGGAAATGAGCAGTTCTTC
TRBJ2-3 | TRBV27 | - | - | CASSYEAQETQYF | TGTGCCAGCAGTTATGAAGCTCAAGAGACCCAGTATTTT
TRBJ2-4 | TRBV14 | - | TRBD1 | CASSLPGTGWNIQYF | TGTGCCAGCAGCCTGCCCGGGACAGGGTGGAACATTCAGTACTTC
TRBJ1-1 | TRBV11-2 | - | - | CASSFGGAGTEAFF | TGTGCCAGCAGTTTCGGGGGCGCGGGCACTGAAGCTTTCTTT
TRBJ2-2 | TRBV20-1 | - | - | CSAKAANTGELFF | TGCAGTGCTAAGGCGGCGAACACCGGGGAGCTGTTTTTT
TRBJ2-5 | TRBV29-1 | - | - | CSVFGTAGETQYF | TGCAGCGTTTTCGGGACGGCAGGAGAGACCCAGTACTTC
TRBJ1-1 | TRBV4-2 | once | - | CASSQRLNTEAFF | TGTGCCAGCAGCCAACGGTTGAACACTGAAGCTTTCTTT
TRBJ1-5 | TRBV4-2 | - | - | CASSPKTGQPQHF | TGTGCCAGCAGCCCAAAGACTGGTCAGCCCCAGCATTTT